These T cell receptor beta chains were read from a single sample in a study of tumor-infiltrating lymphocytes in oesophageal squamous cell carcinoma. Via MiXCR, TCRdb re-called the reads, giving one row per CDR3 protein. The sample has 11,000 or so distinct CDR3 sequences, about three fifths seen once. Sequencing was performed on blood. These receptors were taken from a female donor with esophageal squamous cell carcinoma. The CDR3 runs from the conserved cysteine through the conserved F or W. Fields, in order: J gene, D gene, V gene, clone size, CDR3 protein, CDR3 DNA. D genes are given only for firm matches. For some rows the clone size is stated as once, few or many, or as a class when expanded; others skip it.

J gene: TRBJ2-1
D gene: NA
V gene: TRBV11-1
clone size: many
CDR3 protein: CASSFEHHNEQFF
CDR3 DNA: TGTGCCAGCAGCTTTGAGCACCACAATGAGCAGTTCTTC

J gene: TRBJ2-7
D gene: NA
V gene: TRBV2
clone size: few
CDR3 protein: CASSDGAVGEQYF
CDR3 DNA: TGTGCCAGCAGTGATGGGGCCGTAGGGGAGCAGTACTTC

J gene: TRBJ2-6
D gene: NA
V gene: TRBV7-9
clone size: NA
CDR3 protein: CASSSVPIWGSGANVLTF
CDR3 DNA: TGTGCCAGCAGCTCAGTTCCAATCTGGGGCTCTGGGGCCAACGTCCTGACTTTC

J gene: TRBJ2-5
D gene: TRBD2
V gene: TRBV12-3/TRBV12-4
clone size: medium-sized
CDR3 protein: CASSLGRGGQETQYF
CDR3 DNA: TGTGCCAGCAGTTTGGGGCGGGGGGGCCAAGAGACCCAGTACTTC

J gene: TRBJ2-5
D gene: TRBD1
V gene: TRBV11-2
clone size: few
CDR3 protein: CASSPDREETQYF
CDR3 DNA: TGTGCCAGCAGCCCTGACAGGGAAGAGACCCAGTACTTC

J gene: TRBJ2-3
D gene: NA
V gene: TRBV7-2
clone size: NA
CDR3 protein: CASIVRRGGPDTQYF
CDR3 DNA: TGTGCCAGCATCGTCCGACGTGGAGGTCCAGATACGCAGTATTTT

J gene: TRBJ2-7
D gene: NA
V gene: TRBV7-2
clone size: NA
CDR3 protein: CASSAVRGYEQYF
CDR3 DNA: TGTGCCAGCAGCGCGGTCAGGGGCTACGAGCAGTACTTC

J gene: TRBJ1-5
D gene: NA
V gene: TRBV12-3/TRBV12-4
clone size: NA
CDR3 protein: CASKTRGGNQPQHF
CDR3 DNA: TGTGCCAGCAAGACCAGGGGTGGCAATCAGCCCCAGCATTTT

J gene: TRBJ2-1
D gene: TRBD2
V gene: TRBV7-9
clone size: few
CDR3 protein: CASSFGLAGRGEQFF
CDR3 DNA: TGTGCCAGCAGCTTCGGTCTAGCGGGACGGGGTGAGCAGTTCTTC

J gene: TRBJ2-7
D gene: TRBD2
V gene: TRBV28
clone size: few
CDR3 protein: CASFSRAASGSYEQYF
CDR3 DNA: TGTGCCAGCTTCTCCCGAGCGGCTAGCGGTAGCTACGAGCAGTACTTC